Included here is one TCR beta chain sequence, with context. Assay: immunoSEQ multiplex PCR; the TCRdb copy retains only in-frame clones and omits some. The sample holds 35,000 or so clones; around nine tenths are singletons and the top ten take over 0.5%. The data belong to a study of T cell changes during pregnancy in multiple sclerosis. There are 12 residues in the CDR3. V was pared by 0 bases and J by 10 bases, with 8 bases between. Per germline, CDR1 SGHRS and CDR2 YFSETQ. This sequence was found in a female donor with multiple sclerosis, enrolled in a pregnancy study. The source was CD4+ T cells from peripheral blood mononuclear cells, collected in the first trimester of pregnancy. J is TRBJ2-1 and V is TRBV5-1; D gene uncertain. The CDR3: CASSLAPQEQFF. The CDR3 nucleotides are TGCGCCAGCAGCTTGGCCCCACAGGAGCAGTTCTTC.